This T cell receptor (beta chain) was recovered during a study of T cells in Graves' hyperthyroidism and ophthalmopathy. This clonotype showed up many times. RNA transcripts served as the template for amplifying TCR beta CDR3 regions. Carried out on the TCR CDR3, a first-round RT-PCR used the HTBI primer set. TCRdb re-analysed the multiplex PCR reads in MiXCR, keeping a single row per CDR3 protein. The profile shows 250,000 to 400,000 distinct CDR3 sequences, about an eighth of them singletons. The sequencing input was blood. The source of this sequence is a woman aged 40 to 50 with Graves' ophthalmopathy.

CDR3 sequence: CASSQWRTVLDYGYTF. In DNA form, the CDR3 reads TGTGCCAGCAGCCAATGGAGGACAGTCCTGGACTATGGCTACACCTTC. The genes are TRBV12-3 or TRBV12-4 and TRBJ1-2, with D perhaps TRBD1 (6 bases). Trimming took off 6 bases at V and 3 bases at J, with 20 bases between the two ends. The CDR3 covers 16 residues.